Only a few counts were recorded for the clone carrying this TCR beta chain. Antigen unknown. This sample was taken from a study of regulatory T cells in long-lasting Graves disease. Study summary: The study enrolled newly diagnosed Graves' patients on antithyroid drugs under 3 months.

Sequencing libraries for TCR beta were prepared with iRepertoire HTBI primers and Arm-PCR of CDR3 regions. TCRdb passed the multiplex PCR reads through MiXCR, listing each CDR3 protein once. The sample shows around 500,000 distinct CDR3 sequences, 9.5% to 15% of them seen only once. This sample's time point: newly diagnosed GD, antithyroid drugs for less than 3 months. Generation of the TCR library employed RNA extracted from PBMCs. From germline, CDR1 is SGDLS and CDR2 YYNGEE. The CDR3 covers 17 residues. V lost 1 base, J lost 4 bases, and 20 bases lay in between. Study findings and constraints: Under persistent disease, TRBV28, TRBJ1-2 and TRBJ2-5 were used preferentially.

The same specimen was also included in a second study, on T cells in Graves' hyperthyroidism and ophthalmopathy. Per that paper: A lack of ophthalmopathy progression within 18 months defined stable Graves' hyperthyroidism. Blood samples included most of the expanded thyroid clonotypes exceeding 0.001.

The chain links TRBV9 to TRBJ2-5; weak D call: TRBD2 (5 bases). The sample here was peripheral blood mononuclear cells (PBMCs), taken at new diagnosis, from a patient treated with antithyroid drugs. This TCR derives from a woman between 25 and 40 years old with Graves disease. The CDR3 coding sequence is TGTGCCAGCAGCGTAACGGCGTCTGGAGGTATCCTAGAGACCCAGTACTTC. This codes for CASSVTASGGILETQYF.